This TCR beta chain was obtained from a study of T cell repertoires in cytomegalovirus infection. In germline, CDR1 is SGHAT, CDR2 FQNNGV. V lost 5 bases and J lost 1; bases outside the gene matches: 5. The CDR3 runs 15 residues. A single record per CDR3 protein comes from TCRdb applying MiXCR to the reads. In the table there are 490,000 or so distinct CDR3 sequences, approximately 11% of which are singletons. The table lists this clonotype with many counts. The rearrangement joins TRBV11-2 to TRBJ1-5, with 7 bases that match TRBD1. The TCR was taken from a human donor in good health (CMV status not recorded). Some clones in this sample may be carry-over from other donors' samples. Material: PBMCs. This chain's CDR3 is CASSPRGQSNQPQHF. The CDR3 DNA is TGTGCCAGCAGCCCCCGGGGACAGAGCAATCAGCCCCAGCATTTT.